These T cell receptor beta chains were read from a single sample in a study of early T cells in non-severe SARS-CoV-2 infection. Using its own MiXCR run on the 5' RACE reads, TCRdb lists one record per CDR3 protein. The sample carries about 76,000 distinct CDR3 sequences, about 11% recorded once. The sample consisted of whole blood. The receptors were gathered from an adult who was a healthcare worker with PCR-confirmed SARS-CoV-2 infection or an uninfected control (not recorded which). Each CDR3 is given with its conserved first and last residue. D genes are given only for firm matches. Size is omitted from some rows. Given values are once, few, many or a class for expanded clones.

j_gene | abundance | d_gene | v_gene | len | CDR3nt | CDR3aa
TRBJ2-7 | few | TRBD1 | TRBV18 | 14 | TGTGCCAGCTCTCCCCTGTCAGGGGGCAACGAGCAGTACTTC | CASSPLSGGNEQYF
TRBJ2-7 | few | . | TRBV29-1 | 11 | TGCAGCGTCAAGGACGGTTACGAGCAGTACTTC | CSVKDGYEQYF
TRBJ1-1 | . | . | TRBV7-6 | 13 | TGTGCCAGCAGACTGAGTGGTAACACTGAAGCTTTCTTT | CASRLSGNTEAFF
TRBJ2-7 | many | . | TRBV10-3 | 15 | TGTGCCATCAGTGTCGGAGGGCCCTCCTCCTACGAGCAGTACTTC | CAISVGGPSSYEQYF
TRBJ2-7 | . | . | TRBV29-1 | 14 | TGCAGCGTTGAGGCGGCGGGAAGCTCCTACGAGCAGTACTTC | CSVEAAGSSYEQYF
TRBJ1-3 | many | . | TRBV5-5 | 15 | TGTGCCAGCAGCCGGGACGTGAGCTCTGGAAACACCATATATTTT | CASSRDVSSGNTIYF
TRBJ1-1 | few | . | TRBV6-1 | 15 | TGTGCCAGCAGTCGTTATGACATCCGGGGCACTGAAGCTTTCTTT | CASSRYDIRGTEAFF
TRBJ1-2 | few | . | TRBV5-1 | 13 | TGCGCCAGCAGCTTTTATACAGACTATGGCTACACCTTC | CASSFYTDYGYTF
TRBJ1-2 | many | . | TRBV7-8 | 18 | TGTGCCAGCAGCTTAGGGGAAGGGGAGTTCCCATCCCGATATGGCTACACCTTC | CASSLGEGEFPSRYGYTF
TRBJ2-2 | few | . | TRBV29-1 | 14 | TGCAGCGTTGGGGGGGACCGGTACACCGGGGAGCTGTTTTTT | CSVGGDRYTGELFF
TRBJ2-3 | few | . | TRBV10-1 | 11 | TGCGCCAGCAGTGAGCCCTGCGAGCAGTATTTT | CASSEPCEQYF
TRBJ2-1 | many | . | TRBV6-2/TRBV6-3 | 16 | TGTGCCAGCAGTTACTCAGGCGGGGCGGTATCGGGGGAGCAGTTCTTC | CASSYSGGAVSGEQFF
TRBJ1-4 | . | . | TRBV12-3/TRBV12-4 | 15 | TGTGCCAGCACCCCCTCGGGGGGGGCGGGCGGGAAACTGTTTTTT | CASTPSGGAGGKLFF
TRBJ2-7 | many | . | TRBV4-1 | 16 | TGCGCCAGCAGCCAAGATTCGGACGGGGTCCCCTACGAGCAGTACTTC | CASSQDSDGVPYEQYF
TRBJ1-1 | medium-sized | . | TRBV5-5 | 14 | TGTGCCAGCACCCTCGAGCAGGTAAACACTGAAGCTTTCTTT | CASTLEQVNTEAFF
TRBJ1-2 | . | . | TRBV12-3/TRBV12-4 | 13 | TGTGCCAGCAGGTTAACCGGGTTAGAGGGCTACACCTTC | CASRLTGLEGYTF
TRBJ2-7 | many | TRBD1 | TRBV12-3/TRBV12-4 | 17 | TGTGCCAGCAGTTTAGCAGGGGGCACACCGAACGCCTACGAGCAGTACTTC | CASSLAGGTPNAYEQYF
TRBJ2-2 | few | . | TRBV6-6 | 17 | TGTGCCAGCAGCTTGACTGTTGGGGCGGGAAACACCGGGGAGCTGTTTTTT | CASSLTVGAGNTGELFF
TRBJ1-6 | many | . | TRBV6-2/TRBV6-3 | 16 | TGTGCCAGCAGTTACTCGAGGGGACTGAACCTCTCGCCCCTCCACTTT | CASSYSRGLNLSPLHF
TRBJ1-1 | few | . | TRBV12-3/TRBV12-4 | 11 | TGTGCCAGCAGTTCAAGCACTGAAGCTTTCTTT | CASSSSTEAFF
TRBJ1-5 | many | . | TRBV19 | 16 | TGTGCCAGTTCGCGATCGACGGCTACTAGCAATCAGCCCCAGCATTTT | CASSRSTATSNQPQHF
TRBJ2-1 | many | . | TRBV7-7 | 15 | TGTGCCAGCAGCTTAGAATGGGGGAACTACAATGAGCAGTTCTTC | CASSLEWGNYNEQFF
TRBJ2-1 | few | TRBD2 | TRBV19 | 16 | TGTGCCAGTAGTTTATTCACTAGCGGGGTAGACAATGAGCAGTTCTTC | CASSLFTSGVDNEQFF
TRBJ2-7 | . | TRBD1 | TRBV20-1 | 13 | TGCAGTGCGAGGACAGGGAGCTCCTACGAACAGTACTTC | CSARTGSSYEQYF
TRBJ2-5 | . | . | TRBV11-2 | 14 | TGTGCCAGCAGCTCCGACGACCCCCTCAGGACCCAGTACTTC | CASSSDDPLRTQYF
TRBJ1-5 | many | . | TRBV7-9 | 15 | TGTGCCAGCAGCCTAGGGACGGCCTCCAATCAGCCCCAGCATTTT | CASSLGTASNQPQHF
TRBJ1-1 | many | . | TRBV7-6 | 16 | TGTGCCAGCAGCTCCCCCCTCCGGGGGCAGGACACTGAAGCTTTCTTT | CASSSPLRGQDTEAFF
TRBJ1-2 | many | . | TRBV20-1 | 12 | TGCAGTGCTAGGAGAACTTACTATGGCTACACCTTC | CSARRTYYGYTF
TRBJ1-5 | . | . | TRBV19 | 14 | TGTGCCAGTAGTATAGCAGGTAAACGTCAGCCCCAGCATTTT | CASSIAGKRQPQHF
TRBJ1-2 | many | TRBD1 | TRBV20-1 | 14 | TGCAGTGCTAGTTCGGGACAGGATTTCTATGGCTACACCTTC | CSASSGQDFYGYTF
TRBJ2-5 | few | . | TRBV29-1 | 15 | TGCAGCGCCCGGACTCAGGGGCAGACCTCGGAGACCCAGTACTTC | CSARTQGQTSETQYF
TRBJ2-7 | few | TRBD2 | TRBV4-1 | 15 | TGCGCCAGCAGCCCGGGCGGGGGGCTACCCTACGAGCAGTACTTC | CASSPGGGLPYEQYF